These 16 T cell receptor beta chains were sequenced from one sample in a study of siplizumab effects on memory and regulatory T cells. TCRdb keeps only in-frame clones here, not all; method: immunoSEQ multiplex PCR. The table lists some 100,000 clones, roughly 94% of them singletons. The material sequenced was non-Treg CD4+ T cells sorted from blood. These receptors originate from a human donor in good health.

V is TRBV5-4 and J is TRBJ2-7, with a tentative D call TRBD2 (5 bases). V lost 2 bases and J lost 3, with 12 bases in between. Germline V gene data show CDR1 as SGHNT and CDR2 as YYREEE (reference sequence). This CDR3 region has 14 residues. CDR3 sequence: CASSFRGAIYEQYF. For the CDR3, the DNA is TGTGCCAGCAGCTTTCGGGGTGCTATCTACGAGCAGTACTTC. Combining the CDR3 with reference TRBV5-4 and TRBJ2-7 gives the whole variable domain ETGVTQSPTHLIKTRGQQVTLRCSSQSGHNTVSWYQQALGQGPQFIFQYYREEENGRGNFPPRFSGLQFPNYSSELNVNALELDDSALYLCASSFRGAIYEQYFGPGTRLTVT.

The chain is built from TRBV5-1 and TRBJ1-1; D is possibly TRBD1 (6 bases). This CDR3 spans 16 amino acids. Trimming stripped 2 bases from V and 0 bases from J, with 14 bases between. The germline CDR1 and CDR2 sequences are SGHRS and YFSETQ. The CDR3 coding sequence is TGCGCCAGCAGCTTTGGGGGCTGGCGATTGAACACTGAAGCTTTCTTT. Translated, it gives CASSFGGWRLNTEAFF.

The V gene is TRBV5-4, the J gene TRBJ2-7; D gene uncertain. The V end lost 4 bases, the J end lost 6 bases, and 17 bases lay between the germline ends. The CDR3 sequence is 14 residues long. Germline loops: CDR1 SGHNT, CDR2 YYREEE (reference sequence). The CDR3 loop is CASSHAQRTREQYF. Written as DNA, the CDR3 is TGTGCCAGCAGCCACGCTCAACGGACGCGCGAGCAGTACTTC.

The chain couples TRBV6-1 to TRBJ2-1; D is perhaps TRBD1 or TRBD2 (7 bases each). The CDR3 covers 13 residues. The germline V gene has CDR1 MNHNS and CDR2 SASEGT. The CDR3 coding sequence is TGTGCGACAACAGGGGTATGGGAGGGTGAGCAGTTCTTC. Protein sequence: CATTGVWEGEQFF.

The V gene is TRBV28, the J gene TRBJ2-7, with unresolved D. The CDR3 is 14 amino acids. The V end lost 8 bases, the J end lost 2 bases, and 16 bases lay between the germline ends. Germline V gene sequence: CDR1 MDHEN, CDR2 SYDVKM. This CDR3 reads CASWSSISPYEQYF. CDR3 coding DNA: TGTGCCAGCTGGAGTAGCATTTCCCCCTACGAGCAGTACTTC.

In DNA form, the CDR3 reads TGTGCCAGCCGTCTGTATCGGGATGGTGGCTACACCTTC. Translating gives CASRLYRDGGYTF. The chain recombines TRBV6-5 with TRBJ1-2; D ambiguous. The V gene lost 8 bases and the J gene lost 7 bases, with 17 bases spanning the gap. There are 13 residues in the CDR3. CDR1 and CDR2 from the germline V gene are MNHEY and SVGAGI.

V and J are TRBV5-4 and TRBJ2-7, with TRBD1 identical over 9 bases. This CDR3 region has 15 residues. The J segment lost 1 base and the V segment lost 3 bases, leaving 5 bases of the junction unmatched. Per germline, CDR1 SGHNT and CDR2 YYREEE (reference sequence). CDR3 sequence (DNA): TGTGCCAGCAGCTACCCGACAGGGGGATCCTACGAGCAGTACTTC. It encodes CASSYPTGGSYEQYF.

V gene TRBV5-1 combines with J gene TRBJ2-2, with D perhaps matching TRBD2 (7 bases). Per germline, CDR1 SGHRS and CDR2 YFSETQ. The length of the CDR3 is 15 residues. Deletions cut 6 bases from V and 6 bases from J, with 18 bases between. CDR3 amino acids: CASKFGGQGAGELFF. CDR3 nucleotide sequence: TGCGCCAGCAAGTTCGGGGGGCAAGGTGCCGGGGAGCTGTTTTTT.

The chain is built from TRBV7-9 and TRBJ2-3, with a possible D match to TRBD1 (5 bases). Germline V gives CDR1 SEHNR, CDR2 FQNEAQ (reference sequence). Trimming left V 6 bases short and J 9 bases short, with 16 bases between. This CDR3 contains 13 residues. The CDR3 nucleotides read TGTGCCAGCAGACCCTTCAGGGCGGACACGCAGTATTTT. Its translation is CASRPFRADTQYF.

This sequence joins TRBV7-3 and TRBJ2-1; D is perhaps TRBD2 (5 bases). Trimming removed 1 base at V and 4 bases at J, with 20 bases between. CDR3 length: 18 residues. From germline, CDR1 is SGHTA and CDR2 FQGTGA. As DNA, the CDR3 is TGTGCCAGCAGCTTAATGGGTGTCGGGAAACCTGGTTACAATGAGCAGTTCTTC. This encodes CASSLMGVGKPGYNEQFF. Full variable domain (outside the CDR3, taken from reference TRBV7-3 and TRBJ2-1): GAGVSQTPSNKVTEKGKYVELRCDPISGHTALYWYRQSLGQGPEFLIYFQGTGAADDSGLPNDRFFAVRPEGSVSTLKIQRTERGDSAVYLCASSLMGVGKPGYNEQFFGPGTRLTVL.

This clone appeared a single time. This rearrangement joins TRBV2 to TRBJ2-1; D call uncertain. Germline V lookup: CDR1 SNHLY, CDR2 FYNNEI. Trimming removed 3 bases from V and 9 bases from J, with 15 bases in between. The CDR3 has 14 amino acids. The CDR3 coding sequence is TGTGCCAGCAGTGATAGTATTCCCCCTAGTGAGCAGTTCTTC. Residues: CASSDSIPPSEQFF. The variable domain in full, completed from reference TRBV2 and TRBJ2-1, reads EPEVTQTPSHQVTQMGQEVILRCVPISNHLYFYWYRQILGQKVEFLVSFYNNEISEKSEIFDDQFSVERPDGSNFTLKIRSTKLEDSAMYFCASSDSIPPSEQFFGPGTRLTVL.

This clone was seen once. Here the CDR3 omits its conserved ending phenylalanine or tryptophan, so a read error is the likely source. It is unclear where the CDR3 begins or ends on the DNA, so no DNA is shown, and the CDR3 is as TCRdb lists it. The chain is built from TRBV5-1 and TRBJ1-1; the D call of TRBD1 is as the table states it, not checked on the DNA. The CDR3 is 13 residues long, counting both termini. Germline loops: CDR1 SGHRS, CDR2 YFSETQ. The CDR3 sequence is CASSLVGTGAVVL.

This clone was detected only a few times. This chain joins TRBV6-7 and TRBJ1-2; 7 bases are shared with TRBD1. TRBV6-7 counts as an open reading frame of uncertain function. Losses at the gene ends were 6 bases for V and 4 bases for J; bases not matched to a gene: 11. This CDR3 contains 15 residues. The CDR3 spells CASRRNRDSVYGYTF. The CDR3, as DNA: TGTGCCAGCAGGAGAAACCGGGACAGTGTCTATGGCTACACCTTC.

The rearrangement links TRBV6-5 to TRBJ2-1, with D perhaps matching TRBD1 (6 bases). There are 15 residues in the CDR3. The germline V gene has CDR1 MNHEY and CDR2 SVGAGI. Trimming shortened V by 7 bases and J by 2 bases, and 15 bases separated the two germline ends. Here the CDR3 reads CASTSGTFPYNEQFF. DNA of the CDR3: TGTGCCAGCACCTCCGGGACATTCCCCTACAATGAGCAGTTCTTC.

In DNA form, the CDR3 reads TGTGCCAGCTCACTAACAGGGCTGGAGACCCAGTACTTC. Protein: CASSLTGLETQYF. The chain links TRBV18 to TRBJ2-5, with a weak D call TRBD1 (6 bases). Germline lookup yields CDR1 KGHSH and CDR2 LQKENI. This CDR3 comprises 13 residues. V was cut by 4 bases and J by 5 bases, with 11 bases left in between.

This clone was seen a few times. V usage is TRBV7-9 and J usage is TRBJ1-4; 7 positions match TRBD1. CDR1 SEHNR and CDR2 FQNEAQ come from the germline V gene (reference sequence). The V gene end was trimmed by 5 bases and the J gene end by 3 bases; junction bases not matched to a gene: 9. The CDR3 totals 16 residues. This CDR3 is CASSLTPGQSNEKLFF. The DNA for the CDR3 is TGTGCCAGCAGCCTGACACCGGGACAGTCTAATGAAAAACTGTTTTTT.